The present TCR beta chain was sequenced within a study of shared T cell receptors in the human thymus. This CDR3 is 14 amino acids long. The V segment lost 0 bases and the J segment 8 bases; nucleotides outside the gene matches: 6. Looked up from germline, CDR1 is ENHRY and CDR2 is SYGVKD. Here immunoSEQ multiplex PCR was the method, and the copy in TCRdb shows in-frame clones only, minus some. The sample includes about 380,000 clones, roughly 94% seen only once; the top ten take around 0.018%. The V gene is TRBV10-3, the J gene TRBJ1-2; 7 positions match TRBD1. Sequencing was done on a sample of thymocytes. This sequence was found in a human donor. The CDR3 nucleotides are TGTGCCATCAGTGAGTCGACAGGGTCCCACGGCTACACCTTC. Amino acids: CAISESTGSHGYTF.